Included here is one T cell receptor beta chain sequence, with context. The sample is drawn from a study of blood T cell repertoires in COVID-19. Profiled with immunoSEQ multiplex PCR; TCRdb holds only in-frame clones, not every one. The profile shows some 270,000 clones, around 92% of them singletons. This study enrolled people aged about 18 to 90 from 20 to 25 US geographic areas. Cohorts were assigned according to the clinical history that participants reported. Among Cohort 3 donors, those recovered had two negative PCRs, clearance, or symptom resolution. J lost 7 bases, V lost 5 bases, and 9 bases had no gene match. The germline gives CDR1 SGHVS, CDR2 FQNEAQ. CDR3 length: 15 residues.

The clonotype comes from a woman in her sixties or seventies who had recovered from COVID-19. Source material: PBMCs or T cells enriched from blood (not recorded which). The genes are TRBV7-8 and TRBJ2-1; TRBD1 aligns across 9 bases. CDR3 DNA sequence: TGTGCCAGCAGCCAGGACAGGGGACGGGGTAATGAGCAGTTCTTC. Its protein is CASSQDRGRGNEQFF.